This passage covers 5 T cell receptor beta chains from one sample sequenced in a study of technical replicates of blood from a few donors. Only in-frame clones appear in the TCRdb table, and some are missing; sequencing was by immunoSEQ multiplex PCR. The data hold 70,000 or so clones, with approximately 92% observed a single time. What was sequenced was T cells isolated from PBMCs. These receptors were obtained from a human donor in good health.

The chain employs TRBV10-3 and TRBJ2-1, with D possibly being TRBD2 (6 bases). Trimming took off 7 bases at V and 6 bases at J, with 13 bases between the two ends. CDR1 ENHRY and CDR2 SYGVKD come from the germline V gene. There are 13 residues in the CDR3. For the CDR3, the DNA is TGTGCCATCAAGGACGCGGGGAGCAATGAGCAGTTCTTC. Translated: CAIKDAGSNEQFF.

The J gene is TRBJ1-2, the V gene TRBV6-5, with 9 bases aligning to TRBD1. This CDR3 region has 13 residues. V was clipped by 7 bases and J by 8 bases; unmatched bases: 8. The germline gives CDR1 MNHEY, CDR2 SVGAGI. The CDR3 is CASMEGQGGGYTF. The CDR3 region has the DNA TGTGCCAGCATGGAGGGACAGGGCGGCGGCTACACCTTC.

This chain uses TRBV4-3 with TRBJ1-2; D is uncertain. Deletions cut 0 bases from V and 5 bases from J, with 13 bases between. This CDR3 spans 15 amino acids. Germline V gene lookup returns CDR1 LGHNA and CDR2 YSLEER. The CDR3 region is CASSQESGHTYGYTF. The CDR3 DNA reads as TGCGCCAGCAGCCAAGAGTCAGGCCACACGTATGGCTACACCTTC.

The chain employs TRBV19 and TRBJ2-7; 8 nucleotides align to TRBD2. Looked up from germline, CDR1 is LNHDA and CDR2 is SQIVND (reference sequence). There are 15 residues in the CDR3. V shed 5 bases and J 4 bases; nucleotides not matched to a gene: 10. This chain's CDR3 is CASSFGLAPSYEQYF. The CDR3 DNA reads as TGTGCCAGTAGTTTTGGACTAGCCCCTTCTTACGAGCAGTACTTC.

The chain couples TRBV10-2 to TRBJ1-5; 8 bases fit TRBD1. The V gene end was trimmed by 0 bases and the J gene end by 5 bases; junction bases not matched to a gene: 6. The CDR3 has 16 amino acids. Per the germline V gene, CDR1 is WSHSY and CDR2 is SAAADI. The CDR3 loop is CASSESGRGQDQPQHF. The CDR3 DNA is TGCGCCAGCAGTGAGTCCGGCAGGGGGCAGGATCAGCCCCAGCATTTT.